The clone carrying this T cell receptor beta chain was seen at least ten times. MiXCR was run by TCRdb on the RT-PCR reads, yielding one entry per CDR3 protein. The sample has around 540,000 distinct CDR3 sequences; 12% are singletons. The source of the sample is a study of response to subunit inactivated influenza vaccine. The CDR3 extends over 14 amino acids. Trimming cost V 2 bases and J 4 bases, with 10 bases left between them. The rearrangement joins TRBV12-3 or TRBV12-4 to TRBJ2-3; D call uncertain. The clonotype was recovered from a man aged 50-60 years who received an inactivated influenza vaccine. Source: PBMCs from blood, taken on the day of vaccination. The CDR3 coding sequence is TGTGCCAGCAGTTTACACGGTGGGGCAGATACGCAGTATTTT. As protein: CASSLHGGADTQYF.